This T cell receptor beta chain originates from a study of blood T cell repertoires in COVID-19. The protocol was immunoSEQ multiplex PCR, while the TCRdb copy is restricted to in-frame clones and leaves out a portion. This sample yields approximately 220,000 clones, of which approximately 83% are seen a single time; roughly 2.5% belongs to the top ten. The CDR3 extends over 14 amino acids. Trimming took 4 bases from V and 4 from J; bases not matched to a gene: 4. Germline lookup yields CDR1 MGHRA and CDR2 YSYEKL. V and J are TRBV4-1 and TRBJ1-3, with 7 bases fitting TRBD1. The receptor comes from a woman in her thirties or forties with active or convalescent COVID-19. Sequencing input: peripheral blood. The CDR3 protein is CASSPLGGGNTIYF. CDR3 nucleotides: TGCGCCAGCAGCCCCTTAGGGGGCGGAAACACCATATATTTT.